This is a list of T cell receptor beta chains from one sample in a study of monozygotic twins with inflammatory bowel disease. TCRdb reprocessed the 5' RACE reads, with one entry per CDR3 protein and no DNA. The data include hundreds of thousands of distinct CDR3 sequences; the top ten clones carry 2% to 3%. Sequencing was done on a sample of blood. These receptors were obtained from a human donor with ulcerative colitis or Crohn's disease, or a healthy co-twin of an affected twin (not recorded which). The CDR3 runs from the conserved cysteine through the conserved F or W.

j_gene,v_gene,CDR3aa
TRBJ1-5,TRBV6-1,CASSDGTGGLGPQHF
TRBJ2-1,TRBV4-3,CASSQEKETAYNEQFF
TRBJ2-7,TRBV20-1,CSAWGQGMGEQYF
TRBJ1-2,TRBV29-1,CSAAGTGSNYGYTF
TRBJ1-2,TRBV6-1,CASSEAGVLAYGYTF
TRBJ2-2,TRBV10-3,CAISRVQRIGELFF
TRBJ2-1,TRBV20-1,CSARKGEWYNEQFF
TRBJ1-5,TRBV5-1,CASSLDSGNQPQHF
TRBJ2-7,TRBV5-1,CASSVQQGSPYEQYF
TRBJ2-1,TRBV5-1,CASSSGQGTNEQFF
TRBJ1-2,TRBV21-1,CASSNGGGTNYGYTF
TRBJ2-2,TRBV19,CASTPGQGESGELFF
TRBJ2-1,TRBV5-1,CASSYYMDREQFF
TRBJ1-5,TRBV10-3,CAISEGRGSPGQPQHF
TRBJ2-1,TRBV20-1,CSARVPGDSGGNEQFF
TRBJ2-7,TRBV20-1,CSGGPGQFYEQYF
TRBJ1-4,TRBV7-2,CASSPSRNNEKLFF
TRBJ2-1,TRBV7-9,CASRSGVNEQFF
TRBJ2-1,TRBV6-5,CASSFRLAGANEQFF
TRBJ2-2,TRBV3-1,CASGRAKSTGELFF
TRBJ2-7,TRBV7-8,CASSLSLSGFSYEQYF
TRBJ1-1,TRBV18,CASSKGRNTEAFF
TRBJ1-1,TRBV18,CASSPSQPGQGAGEAFF